The sequence of this TCR beta chain was determined in a study of blood T cells in healthy people across ages. Germline CDR1 SQVTM, CDR2 ANQGSEA. Trimming at V came to 6 bases and at J to 10 bases, leaving 12 bases not matched to a gene. The CDR3 is 13 residues long. A second PCR, run for about 7 to 11 cycles, used a sample-barcoded 5' primer plus a J-beta primer mix. TCRdb processed the 5' RACE reads anew with MiXCR; each CDR3 protein has one entry. The table has roughly 800,000 distinct CDR3 sequences, 58% seen once. The sequenced material came from blood. The sequence came from a young man in good health. V is TRBV29-1 and J is TRBJ2-1, with 7 bases fitting TRBD2. CDR3 region: CSVGGTPNYEQFF. The CDR3 DNA is TGCAGCGTGGGAGGGACGCCCAACTACGAGCAGTTCTTC.